These 4 T cell receptor beta chains were sequenced from one sample in a study of T cells in pancreatic ductal adenocarcinoma. The table came from immunoSEQ multiplex PCR; TCRdb's copy has only in-frame clones and leaves some out. The top ten hold less than 2.5% of the sample, which has around 31,000 clones, approximately 94% seen once. The selected patients with pancreatic ductal adenocarcinoma had surgery but no neoadjuvant therapy. Sequences were obtained from PBMCs. The receptors were gathered from a human donor with pancreatic ductal adenocarcinoma.

V is TRBV4-1 and J is TRBJ2-6; D not certain. Germline-derived CDR1 and CDR2 are MGHRA and YSYEKL. The CDR3 has 16 amino acids. Trimming removed 1 base at V and 0 bases at J, with 7 bases between. The CDR3 DNA reads TGCGCCAGCAGCCAAGGGGCCAGCTCTGGGGCCAACGTCCTGACTTTC. Translated, it gives CASSQGASSGANVLTF.

The CDR3 region is CASSLSSGYEQYF. The CDR3 DNA sequence: TGTGCCAGCAGTTTATCGTCGGGCTACGAGCAGTACTTC. The chain carries TRBV27 and TRBJ2-7; no clear D gene. Between the trimmed V and J ends, which lost 0 bases and 3 bases, there was a span of 6 bases. The germline CDR1 and CDR2 sequences are MNHEY and SMNVEV (reference sequence). The CDR3 runs to 13 residues.

V usage is TRBV18 and J usage is TRBJ2-7, with D possibly matching TRBD1 (6 bases). Germline V gene lookup returns CDR1 KGHSH and CDR2 LQKENI. V was clipped by 1 base and J by 9 bases, with 10 bases between them. The CDR3 has 12 amino acids. CDR3 DNA: TGTGCCAGCTCACCACGGGGGCAATTGCAGTACTTC. Protein sequence: CASSPRGQLQYF. Complete variable domain (other parts from reference TRBV18 and TRBJ2-7): NAGVMQNPRHLVRRRGQEARLRCSPMKGHSHVYWYRQLPEEGLKFMVYLQKENIIDESGMPKERFSAEFPKEGPSILRIQQVVRGDSAAYFCASSPRGQLQYFGPGTRLTVT.

In DNA, the CDR3 is TGTGCCTGGTCGGGGCAGAGGGGCAATTCACCCCTCCACTTT. It specifies CAWSGQRGNSPLHF. The chain is built from TRBV30 and TRBJ1-6; tentative D call: TRBD1 (5 bases). The V end was cut by 5 bases, the J end by 7 bases, with 15 bases between. There are 14 residues in the CDR3. Germline CDR1 is GTSNPN and CDR2 is SVGIG (reference sequence). Filled out from reference TRBV30 and TRBJ1-6, the complete variable domain reads SQTIHQWPATLVQPVGSPLSLECTVEGTSNPNLYWYRQAAGRGLQLLFYSVGIGQISSEVPQNLSASRPQDRQFILSSKKLLLSDSGFYLCAWSGQRGNSPLHFGNGTRLTVT.